This TCR beta chain was identified during a study of beta chain features in type 1 diabetes. Study in general: Summed over all samples, the examined sorted cells came to 90 million to 120 million. Study-wide findings and caveats: Shorter templates may be favored by PCR, equally so in patients and controls. Patients with type 1 diabetes showed fewer VDJ junction insertions and more deletions. Moderate but significant shortening of TCRB CDR3s was recorded in all four CD4+ subsets from Type 1 diabetes patients.

This clone was recorded a few times. Its antigen is still unknown. The CDR3 contains 14 residues. The V gene lost 2 bases and the J gene lost 3 bases, with 11 bases spanning the gap. Germline CDR1 reads SEHNR; CDR2 reads FQNEAQ (reference sequence). TCRB transcripts that were expressed got sequenced, as all of the isolated RNA had been reverse transcribed. Some clones are missing from TCRdb's copy, which holds only in-frame ones; the method was immunoSEQ multiplex PCR. The table records about 340,000 clones, roughly 8.8% of them present only once. Sorted CD4+ subsets: naive, central memory, regulatory, stem cell-like memory (CD45RO/CCR7/CD25/CD127/CD95/CD27 panel).

The receptor's source is a man aged 25-45 years with type 1 diabetes. This chain uses TRBV7-9 with TRBJ2-7; D assignment may be TRBD1 or TRBD2 (6 bases each). The sequencing input was central memory CD4+ T cells from blood. The DNA of the CDR3 is TGTGCCAGCAGCTTAAGTGGGGGGCTCTACGAGCAGTACTTC. Its translation is CASSLSGGLYEQYF.